This TCR beta chain is from a study of blood T cell repertoires in COVID-19. Study as a whole: T cells, B-cell-depleted T cells, or PBMCs provided the cDNA or gDNA that served as material.

Method: immunoSEQ multiplex PCR; TCRdb's copy keeps in-frame clones and lacks some. The sample consists of roughly 90,000 clones, around 81% of them appearing once. With 2 bases clipped from V and 6 bases from J, the junction kept 5 bases outside the gene matches. CDR1 and CDR2 (germline): MNHNY, SVGAGI (reference sequence). The CDR3 runs to 14 residues. The sample taken for sequencing was peripheral blood. The chain is built from TRBV6-6 and TRBJ1-2; 8 nucleotides line up with TRBD1. The receptor was isolated from an older woman with acute or convalescent COVID-19. The CDR3 loop is CASSYPGQGHGYTF. CDR3 sequence (DNA): TGTGCCAGCAGTTACCCCGGACAGGGACATGGCTACACCTTC.